This T cell receptor (beta chain) is drawn from a study of control samples from healthy donors and cancer patients. Germline CDR1 is MDHEN and CDR2 is SYDVKM. The CDR3 has 15 residues. Trimming took 2 bases from V and 12 from J, leaving 20 bases between them. Clones were read by immunoSEQ multiplex PCR, and TCRdb kept only the in-frame ones, dropping some. This sample carries roughly 24,000 clones, roughly 83% of them seen once, and the ten largest clones take approximately 30%. This receptor was taken from a man in his sixties with head and neck cancer. The chain joins TRBV28 to TRBJ2-1, with D maybe TRBD2 (6 bases). Sequencing input: PBMCs. CDR3 coding DNA: TGTGCCAGCAGTTTAGGCGGGAAAGAGGGACGGGGGCAGTTCTTC. It is translated as CASSLGGKEGRGQFF.